The clone carrying this T cell receptor beta chain was observed once. This record comes from a study of blood T cell repertoires in COVID-19. Overall study context: Whether acute or convalescent, the COVID-19 samples came from the United States, Italy and Spain.

Repertoires were generated with immunoSEQ multiplex PCR, while TCRdb's copy carries only in-frame clones and drops some. Here the sample spans about 73,000 clones, 82% being singletons. The CDR3 consists of 15 residues. Germline V gene data show CDR1 as LNHDA and CDR2 as SQIVND (reference sequence). V lost 3 bases and J lost 1; bases outside the gene matches: 6. Sequences were obtained from peripheral blood. The chain employs TRBV19 and TRBJ2-7, with 7 positions matching TRBD1. The receptor was derived from a woman aged 55-69 years with acute or convalescent COVID-19. CDR3 sequence: CASSIAGTASYEQYF. The CDR3 DNA reads TGTGCCAGTAGTATTGCCGGGACAGCTTCCTACGAGCAGTACTTC.